These 18 T cell receptor beta chains came from one sample sequenced in a study of graft-versus-host responses after intestinal transplantation. Profiled with immunoSEQ multiplex PCR; TCRdb holds only in-frame clones, not every one. Of some 31,000 clones in the sample, 87% were seen once. The material was PBMCs, obtained around 460 days after intestinal transplantation. The origin of the receptors is a human patient who received an intestinal transplant, so some T cells may come from the graft donor.

The V gene is TRBV30, the J gene TRBJ2-3; no definite D call. Germline CDR1 and CDR2: GTSNPN and SVGIG (reference sequence). The CDR3 has 15 residues. V shed 0 bases and J shed 2 bases, with 12 bases lying between them. The CDR3 DNA reads as TGTGCCTGGAGTGTACCGGGCCCCCTCACAGATACGCAGTATTTT. Its translation is CAWSVPGPLTDTQYF.

The CDR3 coding sequence is TGCGCCAGCAGCTCGGTCCCAGGGTACCAAGAGACCCAGTACTTC. Residues: CASSSVPGYQETQYF. The rearrangement links TRBV5-1 to TRBJ2-5; a possible D gene is TRBD1 (5 bases). The germline gives CDR1 SGHRS, CDR2 YFSETQ. With 3 bases removed from V and 0 bases from J, the gap between germline ends came to 12 bases. The CDR3 has 15 amino acids.

The chain recombines TRBV10-3 with TRBJ2-1; perhaps TRBD2 as D (6 bases). This CDR3 spans 16 amino acids. Germline V gene data show CDR1 as ENHRY and CDR2 as SYGVKD. V shed 0 bases and J shed 4 bases, with 13 bases lying between them. CDR3 protein: CAISESGRAGYNEQFF. The CDR3 nucleotides are TGTGCCATCAGTGAGTCAGGTAGGGCGGGGTACAATGAGCAGTTCTTC.

The rearrangement uses TRBV6-5 and TRBJ2-7, with D perhaps TRBD2 (6 bases). The CDR3 has 15 amino acids. Trimming stripped 6 bases from V and 3 bases from J, with 18 bases between. Germline CDR1 reads MNHEY; CDR2 reads SVGAGI. CDR3 nucleotide sequence: TGTGCCAGCAGACAAAGGGTGGGTAGCGGCTACGAGCAGTACTTC. Its protein is CASRQRVGSGYEQYF.

This chain joins TRBV10-3 and TRBJ2-2; 9 positions match TRBD1. V shed 4 bases and J 5 bases; nucleotides not matched to a gene: 8. This CDR3 has 16 amino acids. Per germline, CDR1 ENHRY and CDR2 SYGVKD. This CDR3 is CAISAGTGTETGELFF. CDR3 coding DNA: TGTGCCATCAGTGCGGGGACAGGGACAGAAACCGGGGAGCTGTTTTTT.

This clone was counted a few times. The chain links TRBV15 to TRBJ2-5; no clear D gene. The CDR3 runs to 15 residues. The germline V and J ends were trimmed by 0 bases and 1 base, with 9 bases remaining between them. Looked up from germline, CDR1 is LNHNV and CDR2 is YYDKDF (reference sequence). The CDR3 nucleotides read TGTGCCACCAGCAGAGATCTGGCTTCCCAAGAGACCCAGTACTTC. It codes for CATSRDLASQETQYF. The full variable domain, completed using reference TRBV15 and TRBJ2-5, is DAMVIQNPRYQVTQFGKPVTLSCSQTLNHNVMYWYQQKSSQAPKLLFHYYDKDFNNEADTPDNFQSRRPNTSFCFLDIRSPGLGDTAMYLCATSRDLASQETQYFGPGTRLLVL.

The V gene is TRBV20-1, the J gene TRBJ2-3, with unresolved D. The ends were cut back, 6 bases at V and 0 bases at J, with 4 bases in the middle. The CDR3 has 11 amino acids. CDR1 and CDR2 from the germline V gene are DFQATT and SNEGSKA (reference sequence). The CDR3 nucleotides are TGCAGTGCCCCAAGCACAGATACGCAGTATTTT. Protein sequence: CSAPSTDTQYF.

This rearrangement joins TRBV4-1 to TRBJ2-1; D ambiguous. The CDR3 runs 14 residues. The V gene lost 1 base and the J gene lost 8 bases, with 12 bases spanning the gap. Germline loops: CDR1 MGHRA, CDR2 YSYEKL. This CDR3 is CASSQVSIGDEQFF. The CDR3 DNA sequence: TGCGCCAGCAGCCAAGTCAGTATTGGAGATGAGCAGTTCTTC.

V and J are TRBV11-2 and TRBJ1-2; D may be TRBD1 (6 bases). The V gene lost 1 base and the J gene lost 4 bases, with 13 bases spanning the gap. CDR1 and CDR2 (germline): SGHAT, FQNNGV. CDR3 size: 15 residues. CDR3 coding DNA: TGTGCCAGCAGCTTAGCAGGGGACCTGGCCTATGGCTACACCTTC. The encoded protein is CASSLAGDLAYGYTF.

For the CDR3, the DNA is TGTGCCAGCAGCACCGGACTAGCGGGAGCGCCCCCACTAGGCGAGCAGTACTTC. It codes for CASSTGLAGAPPLGEQYF. This rearrangement joins TRBV11-2 to TRBJ2-7; 13 positions match TRBD2. Losses at the gene ends were 5 bases for V and 6 bases for J; bases not matched to a gene: 16. Germline CDR1 and CDR2: SGHAT and FQNNGV. The CDR3 sequence is 18 residues long.

The genes are TRBV4-1 and TRBJ1-2, with D possibly TRBD1 on 6 matching bases. The CDR3 sequence is 16 residues long. Trimming left V 0 bases short and J 2 bases short, with 13 bases between. CDR1 is MGHRA and CDR2 is YSYEKL in the germline V gene. The CDR3 reads CASSQDAGVINYGYTF. DNA for the CDR3: TGCGCCAGCAGCCAAGATGCAGGGGTGATCAACTATGGCTACACCTTC.

V usage is TRBV5-1 and J usage is TRBJ2-2; D is unclear. Germline V gene sequence: CDR1 SGHRS, CDR2 YFSETQ. The CDR3 sequence is 16 residues long. Between the trimmed V and J ends, which lost 2 bases and 3 bases, there was a span of 14 bases. The CDR3 nucleotides read TGCGCCAGCAGCTTCCGTGGCGGTTCTTACACCGGGGAGCTGTTTTTT. It encodes CASSFRGGSYTGELFF. Full variable domain (outside the CDR3, taken from reference TRBV5-1 and TRBJ2-2): KAGVTQTPRYLIKTRGQQVTLSCSPISGHRSVSWYQQTPGQGLQFLFEYFSETQRNKGNFPGRFSGRQFSNSRSEMNVSTLELGDSALYLCASSFRGGSYTGELFFGEGSRLTVL.

The chain employs TRBV5-1 and TRBJ2-1; 10 nucleotides line up with TRBD2. Germline CDR1 SGHRS, CDR2 YFSETQ. V lost 0 bases, J lost 11 bases, and 11 bases stayed unmatched. The CDR3 is 16 residues long. The CDR3 loop reads CASSLAVAGGLTQQFF. DNA for the CDR3: TGCGCCAGCAGCTTGGCAGTAGCGGGAGGCCTCACTCAGCAGTTCTTC.

This clone was recorded once. V is TRBV4-3 and J is TRBJ2-1, with D possibly matching TRBD2 (5 bases). Looked up from germline, CDR1 is LGHNA and CDR2 is YSLEER. This CDR3 has 16 residues. The V and J ends lost 0 bases and 4 bases respectively, with 13 bases between them. The CDR3, as DNA: TGCGCCAGCAGCCAAGAAGGGAGAGGGCTATACAATGAGCAGTTCTTC. This codes for CASSQEGRGLYNEQFF.

The DNA for the CDR3 is TGTGCCAGCAGCCCGGCGGGCGCGGGGAATGAAAAACTGTTTTTT. It codes for CASSPAGAGNEKLFF. This sequence joins TRBV5-6 and TRBJ1-4; D call uncertain. Trimming stripped 4 bases from V and 5 bases from J, with 15 bases between. Germline CDR1 is SGHDT and CDR2 is YYEEEE. This CDR3 has 15 amino acids.

Details on this clone: At one boundary the junction diverges from the germline segment, which might be a read error. V is TRBV6-1 and J is TRBJ2-3; 8 nucleotides match TRBD2. Per the germline V gene, CDR1 is MNHNS and CDR2 is SASEGT. The CDR3 length is 12 residues. This CDR3 is CVSSRLADTQYF. DNA of the CDR3: TGTGTCAGCAGCAGACTAGCGGATACGCAGTATTTT.

This rearrangement joins TRBV6-5 to TRBJ2-7; 7 nucleotides agree with TRBD1. Per the germline V gene, CDR1 is MNHEY and CDR2 is SVGAGI. This CDR3 is built from 13 residues. The V gene end was trimmed by 9 bases and the J gene end by 6 bases; junction bases not matched to a gene: 11. The CDR3 loop is CASTPGQSLEQYF. CDR3 bases: TGTGCCAGTACCCCGGGACAGAGTCTCGAGCAGTACTTC.

In this sample, this clone turned up a few times. As DNA, the CDR3 is TGTGCCAGCAGCTTAGAAGCCTCCGGGAGAGGGTCAGATACGCAGTATTTT. Protein: CASSLEASGRGSDTQYF. The rearrangement joins TRBV7-2 to TRBJ2-3; D perhaps matches TRBD2 (6 bases). Germline V gene lookup returns CDR1 SGHTA and CDR2 FQGNSA. Between the trimmed V and J ends, which lost 1 base and 4 bases, there was a span of 18 bases. The CDR3 is 17 amino acids.